This T cell receptor beta chain originates from a study of PD-1 blockade in classical Hodgkin lymphoma. Germline CDR1 SGHTA, CDR2 FQGNSA. V lost 5 bases and J lost 0, with 8 bases in between. CDR3 length equals 15 residues. The table came from immunoSEQ multiplex PCR; TCRdb's copy has only in-frame clones and leaves some out. The table lists about 110,000 clones, about nine tenths of them singletons, with 20% in the top ten. All patients relapsed after autologous stem cell transplantation, and brentuximab vedotin exposure varied. Specimen: peripheral blood mononuclear cells (PBMCs), collected before the second cycle of nivolumab. The source is a human donor with classical Hodgkin lymphoma. This chain uses TRBV7-2 with TRBJ2-6; no definite D call. CDR3 sequence (DNA): TGTGCCAGCAGCCGAGGTTTCTCTGGGGCCAACGTCCTGACTTTC. Protein sequence: CASSRGFSGANVLTF.